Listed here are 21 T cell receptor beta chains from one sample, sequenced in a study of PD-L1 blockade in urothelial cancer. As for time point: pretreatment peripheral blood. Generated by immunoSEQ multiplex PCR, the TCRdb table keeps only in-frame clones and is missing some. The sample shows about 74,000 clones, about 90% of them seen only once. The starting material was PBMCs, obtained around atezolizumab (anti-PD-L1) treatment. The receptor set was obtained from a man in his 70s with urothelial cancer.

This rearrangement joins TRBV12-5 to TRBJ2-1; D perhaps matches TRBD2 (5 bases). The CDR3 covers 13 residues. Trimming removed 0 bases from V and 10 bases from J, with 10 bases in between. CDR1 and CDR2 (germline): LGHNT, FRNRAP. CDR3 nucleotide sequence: TGTGCTAGTGGTTTGGTGTCAGGAGGCGAGCAGTTCTTC. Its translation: CASGLVSGGEQFF. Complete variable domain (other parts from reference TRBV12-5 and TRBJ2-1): DARVTQTPRHKVTEMGQEVTMRCQPILGHNTVFWYRQTMMQGLELLAYFRNRAPLDDSGMPKDRFSAEMPDATLATLKIQPSEPRDSAVYFCASGLVSGGEQFFGPGTRLTVL.

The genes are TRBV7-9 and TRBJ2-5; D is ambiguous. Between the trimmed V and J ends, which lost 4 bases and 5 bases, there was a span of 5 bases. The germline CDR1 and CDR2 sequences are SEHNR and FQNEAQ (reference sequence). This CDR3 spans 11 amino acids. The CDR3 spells CASSYRETQYF. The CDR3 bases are TGTGCCAGCAGCTATCGGGAGACCCAGTACTTC.

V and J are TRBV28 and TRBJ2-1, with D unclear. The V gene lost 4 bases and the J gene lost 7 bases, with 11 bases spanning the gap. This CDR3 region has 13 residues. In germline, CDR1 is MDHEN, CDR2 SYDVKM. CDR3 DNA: TGTGCCAGCAGTTCCCCGGGTAGAAATGAGCAGTTCTTC. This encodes CASSSPGRNEQFF.

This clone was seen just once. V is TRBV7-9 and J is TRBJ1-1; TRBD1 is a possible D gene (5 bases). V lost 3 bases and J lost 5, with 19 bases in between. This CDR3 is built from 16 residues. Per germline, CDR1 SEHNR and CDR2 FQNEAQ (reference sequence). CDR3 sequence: CASSFLVGQGGTEAFF. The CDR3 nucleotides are TGTGCCAGCAGCTTTCTTGTAGGGCAGGGTGGTACTGAAGCTTTCTTT.

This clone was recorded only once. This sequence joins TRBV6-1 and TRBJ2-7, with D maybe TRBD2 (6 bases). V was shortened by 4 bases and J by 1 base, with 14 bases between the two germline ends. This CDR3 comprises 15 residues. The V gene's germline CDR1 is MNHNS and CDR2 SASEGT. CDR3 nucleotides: TGTGCCAGCAGTGCATTCGCGGGAAGTTCCTACGAGCAGTACTTC. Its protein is CASSAFAGSSYEQYF.

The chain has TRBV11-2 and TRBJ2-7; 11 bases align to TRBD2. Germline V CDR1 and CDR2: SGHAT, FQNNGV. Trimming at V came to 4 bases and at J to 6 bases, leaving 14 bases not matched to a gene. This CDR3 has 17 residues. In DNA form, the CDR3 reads TGTGCCAGCAGCTCCCCTAGCGGGAGGCCAGGAAGGCCCGAGCAGTACTTC. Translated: CASSSPSGRPGRPEQYF. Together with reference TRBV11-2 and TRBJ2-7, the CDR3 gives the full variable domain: EAGVAQSPRYKIIEKRQSVAFWCNPISGHATLYWYQQILGQGPKLLIQFQNNGVVDDSQLPKDRFSAERLKGVDSTLKIQPAKLEDSAVYLCASSSPSGRPGRPEQYFGPGTRLTVT.

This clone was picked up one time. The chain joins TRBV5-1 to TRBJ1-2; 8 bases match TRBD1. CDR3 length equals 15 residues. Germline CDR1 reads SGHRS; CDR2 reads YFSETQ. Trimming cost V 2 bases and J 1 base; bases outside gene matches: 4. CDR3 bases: TGCGCCAGCAGCTTAACGGACAGGGTTAACTATGGCTACACCTTC. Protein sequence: CASSLTDRVNYGYTF. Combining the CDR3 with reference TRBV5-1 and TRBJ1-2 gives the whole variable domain KAGVTQTPRYLIKTRGQQVTLSCSPISGHRSVSWYQQTPGQGLQFLFEYFSETQRNKGNFPGRFSGRQFSNSRSEMNVSTLELGDSALYLCASSLTDRVNYGYTFGSGTRLTVV.

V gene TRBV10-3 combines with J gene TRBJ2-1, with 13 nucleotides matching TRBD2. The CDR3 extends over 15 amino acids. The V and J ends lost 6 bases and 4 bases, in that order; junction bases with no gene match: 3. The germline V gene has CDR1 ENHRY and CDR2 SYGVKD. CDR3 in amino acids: CAISGTSGAYNEQFF. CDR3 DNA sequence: TGTGCCATCAGCGGGACTAGCGGGGCTTACAATGAGCAGTTCTTC.

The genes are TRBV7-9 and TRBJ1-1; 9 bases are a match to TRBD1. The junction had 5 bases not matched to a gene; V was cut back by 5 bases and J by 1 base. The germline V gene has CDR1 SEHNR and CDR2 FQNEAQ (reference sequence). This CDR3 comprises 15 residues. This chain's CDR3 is CASSDSDRGNTEAFF. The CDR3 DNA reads TGTGCCAGCAGCGATTCGGACAGGGGGAACACTGAAGCTTTCTTT.

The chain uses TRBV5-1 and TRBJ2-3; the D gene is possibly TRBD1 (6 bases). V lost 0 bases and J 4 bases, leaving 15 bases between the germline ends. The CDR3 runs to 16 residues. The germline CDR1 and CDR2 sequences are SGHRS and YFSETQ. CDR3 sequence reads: CASSLGDKAPPDTQYF. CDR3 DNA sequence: TGCGCCAGCAGCTTGGGGGACAAGGCTCCCCCAGATACGCAGTATTTT.

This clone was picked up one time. The CDR3 bases are TGTGCCAGTAGTACCAGCGGACAGGGAGTAGCTCAGCCCCAGCATTTT. It codes for CASSTSGQGVAQPQHF. The chain is built from TRBV19 and TRBJ1-5; 8 bases line up with TRBD1. V trimming: 4 bases; J trimming: 6 bases; junction bases outside the gene matches: 11. In germline, CDR1 is LNHDA, CDR2 SQIVND (reference sequence). The CDR3 extends over 16 amino acids.

The CDR3 bases are TGCAGCGTTACGGAGACAGGACTTAGCAATCAGCCCCAGCATTTT. This sequence encodes CSVTETGLSNQPQHF. The rearrangement links TRBV29-1 to TRBJ1-5, with a possible D match to TRBD1 (6 bases). There are 15 residues in the CDR3. V was clipped by 5 bases and J by 0 bases, with 14 bases between them. Germline V gene data show CDR1 as SQVTM and CDR2 as ANQGSEA.

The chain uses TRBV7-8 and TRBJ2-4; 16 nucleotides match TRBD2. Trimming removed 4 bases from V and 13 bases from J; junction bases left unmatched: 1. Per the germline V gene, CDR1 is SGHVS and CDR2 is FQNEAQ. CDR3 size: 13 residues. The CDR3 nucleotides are TGTGCCAGCAGCTCGGGACTAGCGGGAGGGCAGTACTTC. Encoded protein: CASSSGLAGGQYF.

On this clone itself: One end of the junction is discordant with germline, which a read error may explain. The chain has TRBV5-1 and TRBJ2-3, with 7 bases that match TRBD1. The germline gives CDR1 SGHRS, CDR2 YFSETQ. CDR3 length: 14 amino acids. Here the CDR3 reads CASSWRTGTDTQYF. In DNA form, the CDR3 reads TGCGCCAGCAGCTGGCGGACAGGCACGGATACGCAGTATTTT.

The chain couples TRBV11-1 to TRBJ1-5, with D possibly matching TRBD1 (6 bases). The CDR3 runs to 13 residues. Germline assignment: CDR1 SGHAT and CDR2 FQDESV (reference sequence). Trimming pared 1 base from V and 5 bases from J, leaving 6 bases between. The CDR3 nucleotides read TGTGCCAGCAGCTTAGACAGGGATCAGCCCCAGCATTTT. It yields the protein CASSLDRDQPQHF.

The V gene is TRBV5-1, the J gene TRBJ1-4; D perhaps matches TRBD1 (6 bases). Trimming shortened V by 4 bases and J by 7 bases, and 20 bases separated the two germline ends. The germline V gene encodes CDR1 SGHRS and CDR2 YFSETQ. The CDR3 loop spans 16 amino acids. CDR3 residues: CASSRGASGASEKLFF. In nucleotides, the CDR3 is TGCGCCAGCAGCCGTGGGGCATCAGGGGCGAGTGAAAAACTGTTTTTT.

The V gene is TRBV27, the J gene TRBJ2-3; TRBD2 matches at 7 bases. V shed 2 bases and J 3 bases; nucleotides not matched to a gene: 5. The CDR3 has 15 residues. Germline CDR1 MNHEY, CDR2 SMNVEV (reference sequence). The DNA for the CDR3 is TGTGCCAGCAGTTTACTTGGCGGGAGAACAGATACGCAGTATTTT. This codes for CASSLLGGRTDTQYF.

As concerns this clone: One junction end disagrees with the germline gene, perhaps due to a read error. DNA of the CDR3: TGCGCCAGCAGCCAAGCGGGGGGGACGATTAGCTTC. It encodes CASSQAGGTISF. This rearrangement joins TRBV4-1 to TRBJ2-7; 8 positions match TRBD2. The CDR3 has 12 amino acids. Germline V lookup: CDR1 MGHRA, CDR2 YSYEKL.

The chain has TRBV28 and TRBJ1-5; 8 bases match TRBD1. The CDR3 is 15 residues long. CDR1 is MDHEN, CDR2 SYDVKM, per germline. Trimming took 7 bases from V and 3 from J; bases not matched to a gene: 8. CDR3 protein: CASTATGAINQPQHF. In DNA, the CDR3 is TGTGCCAGCACCGCGACAGGGGCGATCAATCAGCCCCAGCATTTT.

As DNA, the CDR3 is TGTGCCAGCACCGGCGGGGCCCACAATGAGCAGTTCTTC. It codes for CASTGGAHNEQFF. The V and J genes are TRBV7-3 and TRBJ2-1; a possible D gene is TRBD2 (6 bases). There are 13 residues in the CDR3. With 7 bases removed from V and 5 bases from J, the gap between germline ends came to 12 bases. Germline loops: CDR1 SGHTA, CDR2 FQGTGA.

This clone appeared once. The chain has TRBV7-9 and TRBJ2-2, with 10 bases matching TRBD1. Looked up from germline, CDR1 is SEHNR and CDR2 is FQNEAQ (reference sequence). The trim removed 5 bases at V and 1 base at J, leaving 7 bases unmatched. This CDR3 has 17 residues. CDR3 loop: CASSPQGQGMNTGELFF. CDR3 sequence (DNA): TGTGCCAGCAGCCCCCAGGGACAGGGGATGAACACCGGGGAGCTGTTTTTT.